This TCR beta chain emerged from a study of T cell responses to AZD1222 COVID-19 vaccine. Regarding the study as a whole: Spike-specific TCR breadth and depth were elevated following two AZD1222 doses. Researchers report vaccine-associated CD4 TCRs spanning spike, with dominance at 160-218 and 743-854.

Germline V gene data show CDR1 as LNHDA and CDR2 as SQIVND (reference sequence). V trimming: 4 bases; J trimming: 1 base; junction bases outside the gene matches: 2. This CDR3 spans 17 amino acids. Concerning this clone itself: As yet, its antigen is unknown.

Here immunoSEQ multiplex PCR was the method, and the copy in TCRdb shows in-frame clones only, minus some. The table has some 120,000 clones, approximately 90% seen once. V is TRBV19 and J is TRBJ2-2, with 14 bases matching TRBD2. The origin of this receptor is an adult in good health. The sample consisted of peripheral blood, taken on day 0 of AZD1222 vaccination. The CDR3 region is CASSTGTSGRNTGELFF. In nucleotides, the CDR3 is TGTGCCAGTAGTACTGGGACTAGCGGGAGGAACACCGGGGAGCTGTTTTTT.